The 32 T cell receptor beta chains in this list originate from one sample, sequenced in a study of T cells after yellow fever vaccination. TCRdb called the 5' RACE reads again in MiXCR, with one record for every CDR3 protein. The sample lists 200,000 to 300,000 distinct CDR3 sequences, 5.5% to 8.5% occurring once. The sequencing used CD4+ T cells sorted from PBMCs, collected on the day of the yellow fever booster vaccination. These receptors all stem from a man aged 30-40 years who received the YFV17D yellow fever vaccine.

This clonotype turned up a few times. The chain is built from TRBV27 and TRBJ2-5, with no clear D. The V and J ends lost 9 bases and 3 bases respectively, with 8 bases between them. Germline values: CDR1 MNHEY, CDR2 SMNVEV (reference sequence). The CDR3 consists of 11 residues. The CDR3 reads CARPSEETQYF. The CDR3 region has the DNA TGTGCCAGACCGAGCGAAGAGACCCAGTACTTC.

The chain uses TRBV10-3 and TRBJ2-7; 7 bases are shared with TRBD1. V lost 7 bases to trimming and J lost 3 bases; unmatched junction nucleotides: 6. Per germline, CDR1 ENHRY and CDR2 SYGVKD. The CDR3 length is 13 residues. CDR3 in DNA: TGTGCCATCACTTCCCAGGGGGTCTACGAGCAGTACTTC. It codes for CAITSQGVYEQYF.

The chain employs TRBV15 and TRBJ1-5, with D perhaps TRBD1 (5 bases). Between the trimmed V and J ends, which lost 1 base and 3 bases, there was a span of 19 bases. In germline, CDR1 is LNHNV, CDR2 YYDKDF (reference sequence). This CDR3 spans 18 amino acids. The DNA for the CDR3 is TGTGCCACCAGCAGAGGGGCGGGGCGCGGGTCCCCCAATCAGCCCCAGCATTTT. Its translation is CATSRGAGRGSPNQPQHF.

This chain uses TRBV20-1 with TRBJ2-7; TRBD2 aligns across 10 bases. Trimming removed 4 bases from V and 1 base from J; junction bases left unmatched: 4. The CDR3 length is 14 residues. The V gene's germline CDR1 is DFQATT and CDR2 SNEGSKA (reference sequence). The CDR3 DNA reads as TGCAGTGCTATAACAGCGGGAGGGTCCTACGAGCAGTACTTC. This gives the protein CSAITAGGSYEQYF.

This clonotype has just a few counts. The genes are TRBV18 and TRBJ2-5; D tentatively reads TRBD1 or TRBD2 (5 bases each). This CDR3 region has 15 residues. Germline loops: CDR1 KGHSH, CDR2 LQKENI. V was trimmed by 3 bases and J by 4 bases, leaving 15 bases between them. In DNA, the CDR3 is TGTGCCAGCTCACCTCCACGGGACGGTAGAGAGACCCAGTACTTC. It specifies CASSPPRDGRETQYF.

This clonotype turned up a few times. CDR3 DNA sequence: TGTGCCAGCAGCCGGGGACTAGCGGGAGAAAATGAGCAGTTCTTC. Translation: CASSRGLAGENEQFF. This chain joins TRBV5-4 and TRBJ2-1; TRBD2 aligns across 14 bases. The germline CDR1 and CDR2 sequences are SGHNT and YYREEE (reference sequence). Trimming took 4 bases from V and 7 from J; bases not matched to a gene: 4. The CDR3 has 15 residues.

This clonotype was observed many times. The chain uses TRBV5-6 and TRBJ2-5; no clear D. Trimming left V 1 base short and J 0 bases short, with 4 bases between. Germline lookup yields CDR1 SGHDT and CDR2 YYEEEE. The CDR3 length is 13 residues. The chain's CDR3 is CASSLPDQETQYF. DNA for the CDR3: TGTGCCAGCAGCTTGCCAGACCAAGAGACCCAGTACTTC.

A remark on this clonotype: This may stem from a read error, because a much larger clone lies one nucleotide away. The chain recombines TRBV5-1 with TRBJ2-4, with a possible D match to TRBD2 (6 bases). V was clipped by 2 bases and J by 5 bases, with 17 bases between them. This CDR3 is built from 16 residues. CDR1 SGHRS and CDR2 YFSETQ come from the germline V gene. The CDR3 nucleotides are TGCGCCAGCAGCTTCCTGGGCCGGGGGACCCAAAACATTCAGTACTTC. It is translated as CASSFLGRGTQNIQYF.

The CDR3 DNA sequence: TGTGCCAGCAGTTGGACCCCGGGGGGCAATCAGCCCCAGCATTTT. This sequence encodes CASSWTPGGNQPQHF. The genes are TRBV6-5 and TRBJ1-5; a weak D match, TRBD1 (5 bases). V was trimmed by 4 bases and J by 2 bases, leaving 12 bases between them. This CDR3 has 15 amino acids. CDR1 MNHEY and CDR2 SVGAGI come from the germline V gene.

This clonotype was detected ten times or more. The chain recombines TRBV24-1 with TRBJ2-1, with 8 bases aligning to TRBD2. Germline V lookup: CDR1 KGHDR, CDR2 SFDVKD. V dropped 7 bases and J dropped 0; count of bases not matched to a gene: 1. The CDR3 has 14 residues. The CDR3 loop is CATRAGGSYNEQFF. CDR3 nucleotides: TGTGCCACCAGGGCGGGGGGCTCCTACAATGAGCAGTTCTTC.

This clonotype was picked up many times. This rearrangement joins TRBV20-1 to TRBJ1-1, with 7 bases aligning to TRBD1. The CDR3 length is 13 residues. Germline V gene sequence: CDR1 DFQATT, CDR2 SNEGSKA (reference sequence). The J segment lost 0 bases and the V segment lost 6 bases, leaving 4 bases of the junction unmatched. As DNA, the CDR3 is TGCAGTGCCGTACAGGGGTTGAACACTGAAGCTTTCTTT. It specifies CSAVQGLNTEAFF.

The V call is TRBV19, the J call TRBJ2-1; 8 positions match TRBD2. V was pared by 6 bases and J by 9 bases, with 7 bases of the junction left unmatched. The CDR3 totals 13 residues. Germline CDR1 and CDR2: LNHDA and SQIVND (reference sequence). DNA for the CDR3: TGTGCCAGTAGCTCGAGCGGGAGAACTGAGCAGTTCTTC. It encodes CASSSSGRTEQFF. The whole variable domain, remainder taken from reference TRBV19 and TRBJ2-1, is DGGITQSPKYLFRKEGQNVTLSCEQNLNHDAMYWYRQDPGQGLRLIYYSQIVNDFQKGDIAEGYSVSREKKESFPLTVTSAQKNPTAFYLCASSSSGRTEQFFGPGTRLTVL.

This clonotype was detected many times. The chain couples TRBV6-5 to TRBJ2-7, with 8 bases fitting TRBD2. The V gene's germline CDR1 is MNHEY and CDR2 SVGAGI. The CDR3 length is 15 residues. V shed 0 bases, J shed 0 bases, and the junction held 1 base outside the gene matches. The CDR3 region is CASSYSREVSYEQYF. The CDR3 DNA reads TGTGCCAGCAGTTACTCGCGGGAGGTCTCCTACGAGCAGTACTTC.

The CDR3 bases are TGCGCCAGCAGTAGGGGCGTCAGGGACGAGACCCAGTACTTC. Its translation is CASSRGVRDETQYF. The V gene is TRBV5-1, the J gene TRBJ2-5; TRBD1 or TRBD2 may be the D gene (5 bases each). In germline, CDR1 is SGHRS, CDR2 YFSETQ. The CDR3 is made up of 14 amino acids. Trimming took off 5 bases at V and 5 bases at J, with 16 bases between the two ends.

This clonotype came up a few times. The chain joins TRBV7-2 to TRBJ2-5, with D possibly being TRBD1 (8 bases). CDR1 is SGHTA, CDR2 FQGNSA, per germline. Between the trimmed V and J ends, which lost 4 bases and 3 bases, there was a span of 12 bases. This CDR3 is built from 14 residues. CDR3 in DNA: TGTGCCAGCAGCTCAACAGGGGGGGAAGAGACCCAGTACTTC. This gives the protein CASSSTGGEETQYF.

This clonotype has at least ten counts. The J gene is TRBJ2-5, the V gene TRBV20-1; D could derive from TRBD1 or TRBD2 (5 bases each). Germline V CDR1 and CDR2: DFQATT, SNEGSKA (reference sequence). This CDR3 region has 15 residues. Trimming stripped 1 base from V and 4 bases from J, with 16 bases between. The CDR3 nucleotides are TGCAGTGCTAGAGGGGGCTTAACTAGGGGAGAGACCCAGTACTTC. Encoded protein: CSARGGLTRGETQYF.

This clonotype was seen ten or more times. The chain uses TRBV5-6 and TRBJ2-1; D gene ambiguous. The V gene's germline CDR1 is SGHDT and CDR2 YYEEEE. V was cut by 4 bases and J by 0 bases, with 11 bases left in between. The CDR3 has 15 residues. This chain's CDR3 is CASSESVSSYNEQFF. CDR3 sequence (DNA): TGTGCCAGCAGCGAAAGCGTCAGCTCCTACAATGAGCAGTTCTTC. The whole variable domain, filled in from reference TRBV5-6 and TRBJ2-1, reads DAGVTQSPTHLIKTRGQQVTLRCSPKSGHDTVSWYQQALGQGPQFIFQYYEEEERQRGNFPDRFSGHQFPNYSSELNVNALLLGDSALYLCASSESVSSYNEQFFGPGTRLTVL.

The sample holds many counts of this clonotype. V usage is TRBV7-2 and J usage is TRBJ2-7, with D perhaps being TRBD1 or TRBD2 (5 bases each). In germline, CDR1 is SGHTA, CDR2 FQGNSA. The V gene lost 3 bases and the J gene lost 3 bases, with 18 bases spanning the gap. CDR3 length: 16 amino acids. The CDR3 DNA sequence: TGTGCCAGCAGCTTGGTTGGAGTGGGACCAGTCTACGAGCAGTACTTC. Translated: CASSLVGVGPVYEQYF.

This clonotype was counted a few times. The genes are TRBV3-1 and TRBJ2-3; D uncertain. CDR1 is LGHDT and CDR2 is YNNKEL in the germline V gene (reference sequence). The CDR3 consists of 14 residues. The ends were cut back, 0 bases at V and 1 base at J, with 5 bases in the middle. For the CDR3, the DNA is TGTGCCAGCAGCCAAGAGAGCGGCACAGATACGCAGTATTTT. Encoded protein: CASSQESGTDTQYF.

This clonotype was counted only a few times. This chain joins TRBV7-9 and TRBJ2-1; D is undetermined. The CDR3 contains 15 residues. Between the trimmed V and J ends, which lost 2 bases and 1 base, there was a span of 9 bases. Germline CDR1 SEHNR, CDR2 FQNEAQ (reference sequence). CDR3 DNA: TGTGCCAGCAGCTTACGGGCTGTTTCCTACAATGAGCAGTTCTTC. Translated, it gives CASSLRAVSYNEQFF.

The J gene is TRBJ2-1, the V gene TRBV10-2; 8 bases line up with TRBD1. The CDR3 totals 16 residues. The junction had 10 bases not matched to a gene; V was cut back by 1 base and J by 8 bases. From germline, CDR1 is WSHSY and CDR2 SAAADI. The CDR3 bases are TGCGCCAGCAGTGAGTATACCGGGACAGGAAACGATGAGCAGTTCTTC. This translates into CASSEYTGTGNDEQFF.

The chain couples TRBV11-2 to TRBJ2-1, with D possibly TRBD2 on 6 matching bases. The CDR3 extends over 15 amino acids. CDR1 is SGHAT, CDR2 FQNNGV, per germline. Trimming removed 1 base from V and 4 bases from J, with 11 bases in between. In DNA, the CDR3 is TGTGCCAGCAGCTTAGTGGGTAGCGGATACAATGAGCAGTTCTTC. Translation: CASSLVGSGYNEQFF.

The chain joins TRBV11-2 to TRBJ2-7; TRBD2 matches 16 bases. The CDR3 totals 19 residues. CDR1 SGHAT and CDR2 FQNNGV come from the germline V gene. Trimming cost V 4 bases and J 2 bases; bases outside gene matches: 11. The CDR3 sequence is CASSSPPGLAGGPAYEQYF. The CDR3 DNA is TGTGCCAGCAGCTCGCCCCCGGGACTAGCGGGAGGGCCGGCCTACGAGCAGTACTTC.

The chain couples TRBV28 to TRBJ2-3; 9 bases map to TRBD1. The V and J ends lost 2 bases and 4 bases, in that order; junction bases with no gene match: 4. The CDR3 covers 15 residues. Germline lookup yields CDR1 MDHEN and CDR2 SYDVKM. The CDR3 loop is CASSLTGQGADTQYF. DNA for the CDR3: TGTGCCAGCAGTTTAACGGGACAGGGTGCAGATACGCAGTATTTT.

The chain uses TRBV11-2 and TRBJ1-3; 11 nucleotides align to TRBD1. The CDR3 is 18 amino acids. With V trimmed by 6 bases and J by 6 bases, 16 bases remained unmatched. CDR1 is SGHAT and CDR2 is FQNNGV in the germline V gene. This CDR3 reads CASSRAAFPGQGENTIYF. CDR3 nucleotides: TGTGCCAGCAGTCGTGCCGCTTTTCCGGGACAGGGGGAAAACACCATATATTTT.

The chain is built from TRBV19 and TRBJ2-7, with 14 nucleotides matching TRBD2. The CDR3 totals 15 residues. V shed 7 bases, J shed 6 bases, and the junction held 8 bases outside the gene matches. The V gene's germline CDR1 is LNHDA and CDR2 SQIVND (reference sequence). This CDR3 reads CASTPGLAGEGEQYF. The DNA of the CDR3 is TGTGCCAGTACCCCGGGACTAGCGGGAGAGGGCGAGCAGTACTTC.

V gene TRBV7-3 combines with J gene TRBJ2-4; 7 nucleotides line up with TRBD1. J gave up 7 bases and V 1 base, and 4 bases lay outside the gene matches. From germline, CDR1 is SGHTA and CDR2 FQGTGA. There are 14 residues in the CDR3. The CDR3 nucleotides are TGTGCCAGCAGCTTAAGTGACAGGGCCAACATTCAGTACTTC. Encoded protein: CASSLSDRANIQYF.

The rearrangement joins TRBV20-1 to TRBJ2-5; 11 nucleotides align to TRBD2. The CDR3 spans 14 residues. J lost 0 bases, V lost 7 bases, and 4 bases had no gene match. Germline CDR1 and CDR2: DFQATT and SNEGSKA (reference sequence). In DNA, the CDR3 is TGCAGTGTCCCGGGACTAGCGGACCAAGAGACCCAGTACTTC. Encoded protein: CSVPGLADQETQYF.

This clonotype was picked up many times. The CDR3 DNA follows: TGCGCCAGCAGCCCCAGCGGCTCCTACGAGCAGTACTTC. Amino acids: CASSPSGSYEQYF. The chain has TRBV5-1 and TRBJ2-7; maybe TRBD2 (5 bases). This CDR3 contains 13 residues. CDR1 and CDR2 (germline): SGHRS, YFSETQ. Trimming pared 4 bases from V and 0 bases from J, leaving 8 bases between.

This clonotype was observed at least ten times. This chain joins TRBV29-1 and TRBJ2-5; D unresolved. The V and J ends lost 4 bases and 2 bases respectively, with 11 bases between them. From germline, CDR1 is SQVTM and CDR2 ANQGSEA. The CDR3 length is 13 residues. The CDR3 region is CSVVLQAQETQYF. CDR3 bases: TGCAGCGTTGTGCTACAAGCACAAGAGACCCAGTACTTC.

This chain links TRBV20-1 with TRBJ2-7; D perhaps matches TRBD2 (5 bases). The CDR3 has 13 residues. Germline values: CDR1 DFQATT, CDR2 SNEGSKA (reference sequence). Trimming removed 3 bases from V and 6 bases from J, with 15 bases in between. CDR3 sequence (DNA): TGCAGTGCTAGCGGGAACATAGGATCCGAGCAGTACTTC. Amino acids: CSASGNIGSEQYF.

This chain uses TRBV7-2 with TRBJ1-2, with D uncertain. CDR1 SGHTA and CDR2 FQGNSA come from the germline V gene. Trimming took 3 bases from V and 7 from J, leaving 18 bases between them. This CDR3 spans 15 amino acids. CDR3 loop: CASSFAATERVGYTF. As DNA, the CDR3 is TGTGCCAGCAGCTTTGCGGCGACGGAGAGGGTTGGCTACACCTTC.